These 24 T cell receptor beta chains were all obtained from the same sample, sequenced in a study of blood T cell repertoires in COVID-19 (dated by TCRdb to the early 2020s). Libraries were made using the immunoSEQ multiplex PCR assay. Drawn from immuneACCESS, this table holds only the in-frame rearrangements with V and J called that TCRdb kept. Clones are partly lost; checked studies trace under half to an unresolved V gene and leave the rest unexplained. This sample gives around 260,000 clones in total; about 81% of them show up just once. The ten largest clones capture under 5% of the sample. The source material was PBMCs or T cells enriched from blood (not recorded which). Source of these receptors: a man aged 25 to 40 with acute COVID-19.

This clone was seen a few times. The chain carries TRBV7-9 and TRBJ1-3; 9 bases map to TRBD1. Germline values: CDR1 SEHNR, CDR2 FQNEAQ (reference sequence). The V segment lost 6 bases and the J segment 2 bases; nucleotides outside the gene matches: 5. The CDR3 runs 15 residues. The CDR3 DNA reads TGTGCCAGCAGACAGGACAGGGGCACTGGAAACACCATATATTTT. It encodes CASRQDRGTGNTIYF.

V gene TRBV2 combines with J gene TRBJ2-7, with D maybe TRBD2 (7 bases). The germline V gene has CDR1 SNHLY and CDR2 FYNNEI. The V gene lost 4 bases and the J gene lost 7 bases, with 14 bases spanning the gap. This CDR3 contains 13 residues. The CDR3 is CASSVAGAGEQYV. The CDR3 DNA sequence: TGTGCCAGCAGTGTCGCGGGGGCGGGTGAGCAGTACGTC.

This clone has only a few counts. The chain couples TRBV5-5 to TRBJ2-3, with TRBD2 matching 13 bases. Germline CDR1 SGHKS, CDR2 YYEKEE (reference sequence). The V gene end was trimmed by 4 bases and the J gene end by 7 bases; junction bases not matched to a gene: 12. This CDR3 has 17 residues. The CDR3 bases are TGTGCCAGCAGCCCTAGGTGGGGACTAGCGGGATTAAATACGCAGTATTTT. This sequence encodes CASSPRWGLAGLNTQYF.

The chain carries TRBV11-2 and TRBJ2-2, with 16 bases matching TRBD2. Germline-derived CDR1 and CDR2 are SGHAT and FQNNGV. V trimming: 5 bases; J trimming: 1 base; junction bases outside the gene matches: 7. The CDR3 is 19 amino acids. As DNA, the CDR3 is TGTGCCAGCAGCAGAGGGACTAGCGGGAGGGCCGAGAACACCGGGGAGCTGTTTTTT. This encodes CASSRGTSGRAENTGELFF.

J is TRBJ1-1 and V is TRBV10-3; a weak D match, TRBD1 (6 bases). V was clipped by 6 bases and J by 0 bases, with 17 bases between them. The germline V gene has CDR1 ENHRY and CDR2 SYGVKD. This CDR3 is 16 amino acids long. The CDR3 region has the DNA TGTGCCATCAGCACAGACGCAGGGGCCATGAACACTGAAGCTTTCTTT. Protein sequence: CAISTDAGAMNTEAFF.

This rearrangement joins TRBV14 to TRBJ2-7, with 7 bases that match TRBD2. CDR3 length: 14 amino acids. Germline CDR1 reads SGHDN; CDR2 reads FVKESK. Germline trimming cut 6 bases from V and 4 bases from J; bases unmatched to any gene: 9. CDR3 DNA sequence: TGTGCCAGCAGACCGTCGGGGGGAGGTTACGAGCAGTACGTC. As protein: CASRPSGGGYEQYV.

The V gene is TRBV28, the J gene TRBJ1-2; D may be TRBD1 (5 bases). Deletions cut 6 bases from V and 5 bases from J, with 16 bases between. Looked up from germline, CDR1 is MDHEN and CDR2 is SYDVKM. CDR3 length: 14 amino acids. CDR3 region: CASRGRGAEYGYTF. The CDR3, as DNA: TGTGCCAGCAGGGGGAGGGGTGCGGAATATGGCTACACCTTC.

The CDR3 loop reads CASTPTSLYTEAFF. In nucleotides, the CDR3 is TGTGCCAGCACCCCTACCTCCTTATACACTGAAGCTTTCTTT. The V gene is TRBV7-2, the J gene TRBJ1-1, with D uncertain. V gave up 7 bases and J gave up 3 bases, with 15 bases separating them. The CDR3 loop spans 14 amino acids. Looked up from germline, CDR1 is SGHTA and CDR2 is FQGNSA.

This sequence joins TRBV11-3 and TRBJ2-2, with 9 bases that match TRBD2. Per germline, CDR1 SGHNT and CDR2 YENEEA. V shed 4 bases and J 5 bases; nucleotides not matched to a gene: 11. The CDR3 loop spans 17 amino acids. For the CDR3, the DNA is TGTGCCAGCAGCTCTCTAGCGGGATTGTGGGGGACCGGGGAGCTGTTTTTT. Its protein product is CASSSLAGLWGTGELFF.

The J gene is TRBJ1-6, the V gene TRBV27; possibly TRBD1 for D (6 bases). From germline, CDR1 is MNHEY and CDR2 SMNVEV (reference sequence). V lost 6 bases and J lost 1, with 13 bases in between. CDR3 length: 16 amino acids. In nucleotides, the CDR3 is TGTGCCAGCAGGGCCCAGGGGACGTCCTATAATTCACCCCTCCACTTT. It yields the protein CASRAQGTSYNSPLHF.

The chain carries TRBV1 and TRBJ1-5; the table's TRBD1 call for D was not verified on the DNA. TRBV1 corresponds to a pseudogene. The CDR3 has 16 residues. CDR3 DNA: TGCACCAGCAGCTCGAACCCGGACAGGGCGGATCAGCCCCAGCATTTT. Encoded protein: CTSSSNPDRADQPQHF.

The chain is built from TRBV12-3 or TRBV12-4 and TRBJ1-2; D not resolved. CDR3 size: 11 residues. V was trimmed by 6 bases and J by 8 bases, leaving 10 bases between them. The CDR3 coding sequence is TGTGCCAGCAGGCGCTCCCTGGGCTACACCTTC. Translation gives CASRRSLGYTF.

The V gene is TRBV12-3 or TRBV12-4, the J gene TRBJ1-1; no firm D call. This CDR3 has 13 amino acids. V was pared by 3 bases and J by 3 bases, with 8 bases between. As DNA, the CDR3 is TGTGCCAGCAGTTTTGTCGGGTACACTGAAGCTTTCTTT. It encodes CASSFVGYTEAFF.

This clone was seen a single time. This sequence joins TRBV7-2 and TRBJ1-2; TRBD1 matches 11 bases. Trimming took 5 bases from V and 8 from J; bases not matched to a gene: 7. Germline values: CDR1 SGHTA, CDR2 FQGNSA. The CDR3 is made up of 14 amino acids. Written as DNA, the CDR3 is TGTGCCAGCAGCCCGCGGACAGGGGGCTGGGGCTACACCTTC. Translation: CASSPRTGGWGYTF. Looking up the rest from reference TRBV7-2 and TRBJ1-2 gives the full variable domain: GAGVSQSPSNKVTEKGKDVELRCDPISGHTALYWYRQSLGQGLEFLIYFQGNSAPDKSGLPSDRFSAERTGGSVSTLTIQRTQQEDSAVYLCASSPRTGGWGYTFGSGTRLTVV.

The CDR3 coding sequence is TGCGCCAGCAGCCAGACCTACTCCGGGACAGGGTCTATTAATGAAAAACTGTTTTTT. Its translation: CASSQTYSGTGSINEKLFF. V and J are TRBV4-1 and TRBJ1-4; the match to TRBD1 covers 9 bases. The germline V gene has CDR1 MGHRA and CDR2 YSYEKL. This CDR3 region has 19 residues. With 3 bases clipped from V and 4 bases from J, the junction kept 15 bases outside the gene matches.

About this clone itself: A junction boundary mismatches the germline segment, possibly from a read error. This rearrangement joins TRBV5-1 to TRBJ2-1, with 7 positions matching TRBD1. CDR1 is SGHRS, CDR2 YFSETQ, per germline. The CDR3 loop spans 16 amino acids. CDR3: CASSSSDRDPYNEQFF. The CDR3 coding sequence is TGTGCCAGCAGCTCTTCTGACAGGGACCCCTACAATGAGCAGTTCTTC. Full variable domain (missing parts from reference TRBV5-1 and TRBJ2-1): KAGVTQTPRYLIKTRGQQVTLSCSPISGHRSVSWYQQTPGQGLQFLFEYFSETQRNKGNFPGRFSGRQFSNSRSEMNVSTLELGDSALYLCASSSSDRDPYNEQFFGPGTRLTVL.

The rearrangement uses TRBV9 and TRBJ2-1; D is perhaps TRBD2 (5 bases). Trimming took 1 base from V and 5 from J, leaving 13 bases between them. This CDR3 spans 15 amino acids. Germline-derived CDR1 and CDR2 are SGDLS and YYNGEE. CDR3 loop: CASSVTAVGNNEQFF. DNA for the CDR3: TGTGCCAGCAGCGTAACAGCGGTAGGAAACAATGAGCAGTTCTTC.

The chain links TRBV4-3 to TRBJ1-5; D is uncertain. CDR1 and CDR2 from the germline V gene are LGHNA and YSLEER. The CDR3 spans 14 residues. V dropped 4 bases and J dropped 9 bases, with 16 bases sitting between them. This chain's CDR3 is CASSPEEGRGPQHF. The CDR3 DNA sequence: TGCGCCAGCAGCCCCGAGGAGGGTCGGGGGCCCCAGCATTTT.

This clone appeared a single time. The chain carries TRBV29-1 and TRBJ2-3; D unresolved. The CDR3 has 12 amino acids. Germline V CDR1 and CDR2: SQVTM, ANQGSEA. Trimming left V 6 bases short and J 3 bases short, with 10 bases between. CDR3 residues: CSVRQQTDTQYF. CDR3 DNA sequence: TGCAGCGTCCGCCAACAAACAGATACGCAGTATTTT.

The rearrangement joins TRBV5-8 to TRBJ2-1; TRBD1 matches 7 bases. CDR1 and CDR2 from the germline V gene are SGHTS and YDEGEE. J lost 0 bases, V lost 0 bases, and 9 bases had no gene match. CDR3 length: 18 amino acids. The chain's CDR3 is CASSLAGLGGSSYNEQFF. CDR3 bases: TGTGCCAGCAGCTTGGCCGGCCTAGGGGGCTCCTCCTACAATGAGCAGTTCTTC.

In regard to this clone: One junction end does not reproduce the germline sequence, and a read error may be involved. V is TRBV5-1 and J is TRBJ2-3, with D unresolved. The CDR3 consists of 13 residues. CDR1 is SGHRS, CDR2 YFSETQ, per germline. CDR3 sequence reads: CASSDLTSDTQYF. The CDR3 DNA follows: TGTGCCAGCTCAGATCTTACCTCAGATACGCAGTATTTT. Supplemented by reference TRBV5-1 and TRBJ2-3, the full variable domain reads KAGVTQTPRYLIKTRGQQVTLSCSPISGHRSVSWYQQTPGQGLQFLFEYFSETQRNKGNFPGRFSGRQFSNSRSEMNVSTLELGDSALYLCASSDLTSDTQYFGPGTRLTVL.

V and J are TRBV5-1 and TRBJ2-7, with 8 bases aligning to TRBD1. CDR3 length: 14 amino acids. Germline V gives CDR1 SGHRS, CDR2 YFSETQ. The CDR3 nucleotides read TGTGCCAGCAGCCGGACAGGGAGCTCCTACGAGCAGTACGTC. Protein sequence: CASSRTGSSYEQYV.

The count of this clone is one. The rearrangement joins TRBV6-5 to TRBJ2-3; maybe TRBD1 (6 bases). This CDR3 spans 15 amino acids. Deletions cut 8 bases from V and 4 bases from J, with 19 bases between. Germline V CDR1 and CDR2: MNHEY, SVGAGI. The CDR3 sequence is CASLENRARPDTQYF. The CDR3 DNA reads TGTGCCAGCTTGGAAAACAGGGCCCGGCCAGATACGCAGTATTTT.

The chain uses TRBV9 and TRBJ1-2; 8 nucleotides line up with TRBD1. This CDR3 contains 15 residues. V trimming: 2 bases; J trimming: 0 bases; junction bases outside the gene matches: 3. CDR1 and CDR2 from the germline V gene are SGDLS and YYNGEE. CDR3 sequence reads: CASSVDRVSNYGYTF. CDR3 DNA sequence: TGTGCCAGCAGCGTGGACAGGGTTTCTAACTATGGCTACACCTTC.